The text below deals with one T cell receptor beta chain. The antigen is unknown. These data originate in a study of OX40 agonist ivuxolimab in advanced cancers. Study summary: Past anti-PD-1, anti-PD-L1 or anti-CTLA-4 therapy was accepted, and 30% to 45% had received some. Study-level findings and limits: Some patients without response likewise showed low normalized clonal expansion.

V was pared by 2 bases and J by 3 bases, with 11 bases between. Germline assignment: CDR1 MDHEN and CDR2 SYDVKM. The CDR3 contains 14 residues. Measured with immunoSEQ multiplex PCR; TCRdb has only the in-frame clones, and not every one. The repertoire holds just over 95,000 clones, around 87% seen once, with roughly 0.15% in the top ten. The sequencing used CD4+ or CD8+ T cells sorted from blood, collected in a trial of the OX40 agonist ivuxolimab. This clonotype originated in an adult with an advanced solid tumor such as melanoma, head and neck, liver or kidney cancer. The chain carries TRBV28 and TRBJ2-7; D perhaps matches TRBD2 (6 bases). The CDR3 sequence: CASSLGGSLYEQYF. CDR3 sequence (DNA): TGTGCCAGCAGTTTAGGAGGGTCCCTCTACGAGCAGTACTTC. Together with reference TRBV28 and TRBJ2-7, the CDR3 gives the full variable domain: DVKVTQSSRYLVKRTGEKVFLECVQDMDHENMFWYRQDPGLGLRLIYFSYDVKMKEKGDIPEGYSVSREKKERFSLILESASTNQTSMYLCASSLGGSLYEQYFGPGTRLTVT.